One sample yielded the 2 T cell receptor beta chains listed below, sequenced in a study of blood T cells in healthy people across ages (dated by TCRdb to between 2014 and 2016). The library was made by 5' RACE. The listed sequencing device is Illumina HiSeq 2500. A second roughly 7 to 11 cycle PCR used a sample-barcoded 5' primer and a J-beta primer mix. The raw public reads went through TCRdb reprocessing: fastp at Q25, MiXCR clone calling, in-frame beta chains kept. For every CDR3 protein sequence, its rows merge into one entry that carries the most common genes and DNA. In this sample the table shows roughly 680,000 distinct CDR3 sequences, roughly 20% of which occur a single time. The ten largest clones represent 3.6% of the sample. Material for sequencing was blood. Receptors were obtained from a man between 65 and 85 years old in good health.

This clonotype was seen repeatedly, ten times or more. The chain couples TRBV20-1 to TRBJ1-2; perhaps TRBD1 as D (5 bases). The germline CDR1 and CDR2 sequences are DFQATT and SNEGSKA (reference sequence). The V end was cut by 3 bases, the J end by 2 bases, with 13 bases between. This CDR3 spans 14 amino acids. The chain's CDR3 is CSASKEGENYGYTF. The CDR3 coding sequence is TGCAGTGCTAGTAAAGAAGGGGAGAACTATGGCTACACCTTC.

The rearrangement joins TRBV28 to TRBJ1-5, with 7 bases matching TRBD1. The CDR3 contains 15 residues. V was pared by 7 bases and J by 6 bases, with 12 bases of the junction left unmatched. Per the germline V gene, CDR1 is MDHEN and CDR2 is SYDVKM. For the CDR3, the DNA is TGTGCCAGCACCATTGACAGGGTACGGGTTCAGCCCCAGCATTTT. As protein: CASTIDRVRVQPQHF.